The present entry profiles one T cell receptor (beta chain) with its context. Its antigen is unknown. The data were obtained in a study of graft-versus-host responses after intestinal transplantation. Trimming left V 0 bases short and J 4 bases short, with 7 bases between. Germline loops: CDR1 LNHNV, CDR2 YYDKDF (reference sequence). CDR3 length: 15 amino acids. Study-level findings and limits: Marrow from the recipient contained GvH clones, some of which had appeared first in ileum or blood.

The data were produced by immunoSEQ multiplex PCR, yet TCRdb's version contains in-frame clones alone and is incomplete. The sample holds 100,000 to 130,000 clones; approximately 86% are singletons and the top ten take about 0.7%. The sample consisted of unstimulated CD4+ T cells sorted from spleen or lymph node cells, taken before transplant. The receptor's source is a human donor who was the organ donor for an intestinal transplant. The chain employs TRBV15 and TRBJ1-6, with unresolved D. CDR3: CATSREQTYNSPLHF. Written as DNA, the CDR3 is TGTGCCACCAGCAGAGAGCAGACTTATAATTCACCCCTCCACTTT.